The 8 T cell receptor beta chains presented below share a single source sample, sequenced in a study of metastatic and nonmetastatic thyroid tumors (dated by TCRdb to 2018 to 2020). Libraries were made using PCR. The run used an Illumina HiSeq 4000. TCRdb reprocessed the public reads (quality trimming at Q25 with fastp, clone calling with MiXCR) and kept in-frame beta chains. The sample records about 92,000 clones, under 15% of which are singletons. The ten largest clones add up to about 3.9% of the sample. No patient had received any treatment before thyroid surgery. Sequencing used blood. These receptors were obtained from a female donor with papillary thyroid cancer or a benign thyroid nodule (not recorded which). Some clones in this sample may be carry-over from other donors' samples.

In this sample, this clone turned up many times. The V call is TRBV6-1, the J call TRBJ1-5; 11 bases are shared with TRBD1. The V gene end was trimmed by 2 bases and the J gene end by 7 bases; junction bases not matched to a gene: 13. The CDR3 sequence is 18 residues long. Germline V gene data show CDR1 as MNHNS and CDR2 as SASEGT. DNA of the CDR3: TGTGCCAGCAGTGAAAGTATCCTGAGGACAGGGGGCGAGCAGCCCCAGCATTTT. As protein: CASSESILRTGGEQPQHF.

The table lists this clone with many counts. This chain joins TRBV6-1 and TRBJ2-1, with D unresolved. This CDR3 comprises 12 residues. V dropped 5 bases and J dropped 5 bases, with 7 bases sitting between them. CDR1 MNHNS and CDR2 SASEGT come from the germline V gene. The DNA of the CDR3 is TGTGCCAGCAGTTTGGATAACAATGAGCAGTTCTTC. Translation: CASSLDNNEQFF.

The table lists this clone with many counts. The CDR3 sequence is CAWSRWGGGNTEAFF. The CDR3 DNA follows: TGTGCCTGGAGTAGATGGGGGGGAGGGAACACTGAAGCTTTCTTT. The chain joins TRBV30 to TRBJ1-1; the D gene is possibly TRBD1 (5 bases). V was cut by 2 bases and J by 1 base, with 14 bases left in between. Germline CDR1 reads GTSNPN; CDR2 reads SVGIG (reference sequence). The CDR3 runs to 15 residues.

This clone was observed a few times. The chain joins TRBV27 to TRBJ2-7; TRBD2 matches at 7 bases. CDR1 and CDR2 (germline): MNHEY, SMNVEV (reference sequence). V lost 1 base and J lost 5; bases outside the gene matches: 11. The CDR3 length is 16 residues. The CDR3 is CASSLYRGVGDDEQYF. CDR3 DNA: TGTGCCAGCAGTTTATACCGGGGGGTGGGTGACGACGAGCAGTACTTC.

This chain joins TRBV7-2 and TRBJ2-4; 7 positions match TRBD2. The CDR3 runs 14 residues. With V trimmed by 4 bases and J by 8 bases, 8 bases remained unmatched. Germline loops: CDR1 SGHTA, CDR2 FQGNSA. CDR3 bases: TGTGCCAGCAGCTCCTTTCGGGGGGAGGACATTCAGTACTTC. Translation gives CASSSFRGEDIQYF.

This clone occurred many times. Germline is not matched at one junction end, which may reflect a read error. The chain combines TRBV7-2 with TRBJ1-3; D unresolved. Germline-derived CDR1 and CDR2 are SGHTA and FQGNSA. This CDR3 comprises 14 residues. For the CDR3, the DNA is TGTGCCAGCAGCCTAGCGAGTTCGGAAAACACCATATATTTT. Translating it yields CASSLASSENTIYF.

The CDR3 bases are TGTGCCAGCAGTTTATTAAGGGTCTCTGGAAACACCATATATTTT. Translating gives CASSLLRVSGNTIYF. The chain combines TRBV28 with TRBJ1-3; D uncertain. This CDR3 spans 15 amino acids. V lost 1 base, J lost 0 bases, and 7 bases lay in between. Germline-derived CDR1 and CDR2 are MDHEN and SYDVKM. The variable domain in full, with the rest retrieved from reference TRBV28 and TRBJ1-3, is DVKVTQSSRYLVKRTGEKVFLECVQDMDHENMFWYRQDPGLGLRLIYFSYDVKMKEKGDIPEGYSVSREKKERFSLILESASTNQTSMYLCASSLLRVSGNTIYFGEGSWLTVV.

V gene TRBV4-2 combines with J gene TRBJ2-7, with D perhaps TRBD1 or TRBD2 (5 bases each). The V end lost 0 bases, the J end lost 3 bases, and 12 bases lay between the germline ends. Per germline, CDR1 LGHNA and CDR2 YNFKEQ. The CDR3 totals 15 residues. The CDR3 is CASSQDWDADYEQYF. The CDR3, as DNA: TGTGCCAGCAGCCAAGATTGGGACGCCGACTACGAGCAGTACTTC.